The 20 T cell receptor beta chains listed next were all sequenced from one sample in a study of blood T cell repertoires in COVID-19. Repertoires were generated with immunoSEQ multiplex PCR, while TCRdb's copy carries only in-frame clones and drops some. The data show 150,000 to 200,000 clones, roughly 80% seen once. What was sequenced was PBMCs or T cells enriched from blood (not recorded which). The receptor source for this set is a man in his forties or fifties who had recovered from COVID-19.

The chain is built from TRBV7-2 and TRBJ1-1; D uncertain. V shed 4 bases and J shed 3 bases, with 12 bases lying between them. The CDR3 sequence is 14 residues long. In germline, CDR1 is SGHTA, CDR2 FQGNSA. The DNA of the CDR3 is TGTGCCAGCAGCTCTGACTATTTTTACACTGAAGCTTTCTTT. Its protein is CASSSDYFYTEAFF.

The chain is built from TRBV4-1 and TRBJ2-3, with 7 bases fitting TRBD2. Germline assignment: CDR1 MGHRA and CDR2 YSYEKL. V shed 5 bases, J shed 14 bases, and the junction held 7 bases outside the gene matches. This CDR3 is 11 amino acids long. The CDR3 sequence: CASSGGTTVYF. The CDR3 DNA reads TGCGCCAGCAGCGGCGGGACTACGGTGTATTTT.

The rearrangement links TRBV7-6 to TRBJ1-4; D gene ambiguous. The CDR3 is 13 residues long. The germline CDR1 and CDR2 sequences are SGHVS and FNYEAQ. V shed 3 bases and J shed 8 bases, with 10 bases lying between them. The CDR3 DNA reads TGTGCCAGCAGCTTCCGTTTCCTGGAAAAACTGTTTTTT. This encodes CASSFRFLEKLFF. Filled out from reference TRBV7-6 and TRBJ1-4, the complete variable domain reads GAGVSQSPRYKVTKRGQDVALRCDPISGHVSLYWYRQALGQGPEFLTYFNYEAQQDKSGLPNDRFSAERPEGSISTLTIQRTEQRDSAMYRCASSFRFLEKLFFGSGTQLSVL.

The chain recombines TRBV3-1 (or the pseudogene TRBV3-2) with TRBJ2-3; 7 bases fit TRBD1. This CDR3 has 15 amino acids. Germline V lookup: CDR1 LGHDT, CDR2 YNNKEL (reference sequence). V lost 4 bases, J lost 2 bases, and 6 bases stayed unmatched. CDR3 sequence reads: CASSLWDSLTDTQYF. The DNA of the CDR3 is TGTGCCAGCAGCCTATGGGACAGCCTCACAGATACGCAGTATTTT.

The chain combines TRBV12-3 or TRBV12-4 with TRBJ1-2; TRBD1 aligns across 7 bases. The CDR3 has 13 amino acids. V gave up 7 bases and J gave up 14 bases; unmatched junction bases: 16. DNA for the CDR3: TGTGCCAGCACCCTTCGGGACAGAACCTCTCGTACCTTC. This translates into CASTLRDRTSRTF.

The chain recombines TRBV7-9 with TRBJ1-1; D might be TRBD1 (6 bases). The V and J ends lost 5 bases and 1 base respectively, with 11 bases between them. The CDR3 length is 14 residues. Germline CDR1 SEHNR, CDR2 FQNEAQ (reference sequence). CDR3 DNA: TGTGCCAGCAGCCCGCAAGGGGGGAACACTGAAGCTTTCTTT. Amino acid sequence: CASSPQGGNTEAFF. Looking up the rest from reference TRBV7-9 and TRBJ1-1 gives the full variable domain: DTGVSQNPRHKITKRGQNVTFRCDPISEHNRLYWYRQTLGQGPEFLTYFQNEAQLEKSRLLSDRFSAERPKGSFSTLEIQRTEQGDSAMYLCASSPQGGNTEAFFGQGTRLTVV.

The chain couples TRBV24-1 to TRBJ2-1; 8 bases are a match to TRBD1. J was trimmed by 5 bases and V by 0 bases; bases with no gene match: 5. The CDR3 spans 16 residues. Germline CDR1 is KGHDR and CDR2 is SFDVKD. The DNA of the CDR3 is TGTGCCACCAGTGATTTGTCGAACAGGGGGAACAATGAGCAGTTCTTC. Protein product: CATSDLSNRGNNEQFF.

The chain has TRBV5-1 and TRBJ1-6, with TRBD1 identical over 7 bases. This CDR3 has 16 residues. V lost 4 bases to trimming and J lost 8 bases; unmatched junction nucleotides: 12. CDR1 and CDR2 (germline): SGHRS, YFSETQ. CDR3: CASSGDRGRRDSPLHF. As DNA, the CDR3 is TGCGCCAGCAGCGGCGATAGGGGGCGTAGGGATTCACCCCTCCACTTT. The whole variable domain, remainder taken from reference TRBV5-1 and TRBJ1-6, is KAGVTQTPRYLIKTRGQQVTLSCSPISGHRSVSWYQQTPGQGLQFLFEYFSETQRNKGNFPGRFSGRQFSNSRSEMNVSTLELGDSALYLCASSGDRGRRDSPLHFGNGTRLTVT.

A note on this clone: Its ends do not fully match the called genes, so a read error is possible. The chain is built from TRBV10-1 and TRBJ2-1; D unresolved. This CDR3 spans 15 amino acids. Germline assignment: CDR1 WNHNN and CDR2 SYGVQD (reference sequence). The CDR3 DNA reads TGCGCCAGCAGTGAAGACCTTAGCTCCTACAATGAGCGGTTCTTC. Encoded protein: CASSEDLSSYNERFF.

V and J are TRBV7-2 and TRBJ2-7, with 7 positions matching TRBD1. Germline V gives CDR1 SGHTA, CDR2 FQGNSA. The CDR3 has 14 residues. With 1 base clipped from V and 6 bases from J, the junction kept 6 bases outside the gene matches. CDR3 nucleotides: TGTGCCAGCAGCTTAGATACAGGGGTGCGCGAGCAGTACTTC. It is translated as CASSLDTGVREQYF.

The chain uses TRBV27 and TRBJ1-1; D remains ambiguous. Germline assignment: CDR1 MNHEY and CDR2 SMNVEV (reference sequence). This CDR3 has 15 amino acids. V gave up 4 bases and J gave up 0 bases, with 12 bases separating them. This CDR3 is CASSSSRIMNTEAFF. The DNA of the CDR3 is TGTGCCAGCAGTTCTAGCAGGATCATGAACACTGAAGCTTTCTTT.

The chain couples TRBV7-8 to TRBJ1-2; D remains ambiguous. The CDR3 has 12 residues. CDR1 SGHVS and CDR2 FQNEAQ come from the germline V gene. With 7 bases removed from V and 7 bases from J, the gap between germline ends came to 13 bases. The CDR3 DNA reads as TGTGCCAGCACTCTCCGAGGGTCTGGCTACACCTTC. The encoded protein is CASTLRGSGYTF. The full variable domain, completed using reference TRBV7-8 and TRBJ1-2, is GAGVSQSPRYKVAKRGQDVALRCDPISGHVSLFWYQQALGQGPEFLTYFQNEAQLDKSGLPSDRFFAERPEGSVSTLKIQRTQQEDSAVYLCASTLRGSGYTFGSGTRLTVV.

The chain links TRBV12-3 or TRBV12-4 to TRBJ1-2, with D hard to call. The CDR3 spans 13 residues. Trimming removed 5 bases from V and 4 bases from J, with 11 bases in between. CDR3 sequence reads: CASSPRRGYGYTF. The CDR3 DNA follows: TGTGCCAGCAGTCCGAGACGGGGCTATGGCTACACCTTC.

This chain connects TRBV6-5 to TRBJ1-5, with D tentatively TRBD1 (5 bases). Per germline, CDR1 MNHEY and CDR2 SVGAGI. V was cut by 6 bases and J by 1 base, with 13 bases left in between. The CDR3 spans 15 residues. The CDR3 here is CASRPQGLSNQPQHF. CDR3 nucleotide sequence: TGTGCCAGCAGACCTCAGGGTTTGAGCAATCAGCCCCAGCATTTT.

CDR3 coding DNA: TGTGCCAGCAGCCCCCCTTTGACAGCTGGAAACACCATATATTTT. Translating gives CASSPPLTAGNTIYF. The chain carries TRBV7-2 and TRBJ1-3; TRBD1 might be the D (5 bases). From germline, CDR1 is SGHTA and CDR2 FQGNSA. The V end lost 5 bases, the J end lost 2 bases, and 13 bases lay between the germline ends. The CDR3 consists of 15 residues.

This chain joins TRBV2 and TRBJ1-1; TRBD1 matches at 9 bases. The J segment lost 6 bases and the V segment lost 6 bases, leaving 5 bases of the junction unmatched. From germline, CDR1 is SNHLY and CDR2 FYNNEI. The CDR3 has 13 amino acids. The CDR3, as DNA: TGTGCCAGCAGGAGGGACAGGGCCTCTGAAGCTTTCTTT. It specifies CASRRDRASEAFF. The whole variable domain, filled in from reference TRBV2 and TRBJ1-1, reads EPEVTQTPSHQVTQMGQEVILRCVPISNHLYFYWYRQILGQKVEFLVSFYNNEISEKSEIFDDQFSVERPDGSNFTLKIRSTKLEDSAMYFCASRRDRASEAFFGQGTRLTVV.

V is TRBV7-3 and J is TRBJ1-2; maybe TRBD1 (6 bases). V was clipped by 2 bases and J by 3 bases, with 13 bases between them. The CDR3 runs 15 residues. Germline V gene lookup returns CDR1 SGHTA and CDR2 FQGTGA. CDR3 sequence (DNA): TGTGCCAGCAGCTTAGGACAGCTACTCTACTATGGCTACACCTTC. Encoded protein: CASSLGQLLYYGYTF.

The rearrangement joins TRBV11-3 to TRBJ1-1; D perhaps matches TRBD1 (6 bases). CDR1 is SGHNT, CDR2 YENEEA, per germline. The CDR3 spans 16 residues. The germline V and J ends were trimmed by 1 base and 3 bases, with 15 bases remaining between them. Written as DNA, the CDR3 is TGTGCCAGCAGCTTAGTAGGGGCAGGGGTGGACACTGAAGCTTTCTTT. This sequence encodes CASSLVGAGVDTEAFF. The entire variable domain, with the rest obtained from reference TRBV11-3 and TRBJ1-1, is as follows: EAGVVQSPRYKIIEKKQPVAFWCNPISGHNTLYWYLQNLGQGPELLIRYENEEAVDDSQLPKDRFSAERLKGVDSTLKIQPAELGDSAVYLCASSLVGAGVDTEAFFGQGTRLTVV.

The rearrangement uses TRBV6-5 and TRBJ2-1; 8 bases are a match to TRBD1. The CDR3 extends over 13 amino acids. Germline values: CDR1 MNHEY, CDR2 SVGAGI. Trimming cost V 4 bases and J 14 bases; bases outside gene matches: 10. The chain's CDR3 is CASSSTRGRFEFF. CDR3 DNA sequence: TGTGCCAGCAGTTCGACCAGGGGGCGCTTTGAGTTCTTC.

This clone was recorded a few times. This chain links TRBV29-1 with TRBJ2-2; 7 positions agree with TRBD2. The V segment lost 8 bases and the J segment 5 bases; nucleotides outside the gene matches: 8. CDR3 length equals 13 residues. The germline CDR1 and CDR2 sequences are SQVTM and ANQGSEA. The CDR3 loop is CSFRDYYTGELFF. The CDR3 nucleotides are TGCAGCTTCCGGGACTACTATACCGGGGAGCTGTTTTTT.